The rows below give T cell receptor beta chains drawn from one sample of a study of radiotherapy plus CTLA-4 blockade in lung cancer. Using immunoSEQ multiplex PCR, the repertoire was profiled, and TCRdb retains in-frame clones only, with some absent. The data contain tens of thousands of clones, around 83% of them singletons. The source was peripheral blood, collected from a patient treated with radiotherapy plus ipilimumab. The receptors were sampled from a human donor with non-small cell lung cancer that progressed on radiotherapy plus ipilimumab. The CDR3 runs from the conserved cysteine through the conserved F or W. The D gene is left open where the match is weak. Part of the rows lack a size; the others show once, few, many or a class for expanded clones.

cdr3_nt: TGTGCCAGCAGTGGGGGACTAGCGGGGGTAAAGGGTAATGAGCAGTTCTTC
cdr3_aa: CASSGGLAGVKGNEQFF
clone_size: .
v_call: TRBV27
d_call: TRBD2
j_call: TRBJ2-1

cdr3_nt: TGTGCCAGCAGCGGGCCGGGACCTTACAATGAGCAGTTCTTC
cdr3_aa: CASSGPGPYNEQFF
clone_size: .
v_call: TRBV14
d_call: .
j_call: TRBJ2-1

cdr3_nt: TGTGCCAGCAGCCAAGAAGGGCCGAGAGCCGGGGAAAATTTT
cdr3_aa: CASSQEGPRAGENF
clone_size: .
v_call: TRBV4-2
d_call: .
j_call: TRBJ1-3

cdr3_nt: TGTGCCAGCAGCCCGGGACTAGCGGGTCCGGGTACGCAGTATTTT
cdr3_aa: CASSPGLAGPGTQYF
clone_size: few
v_call: TRBV5-6
d_call: TRBD2
j_call: TRBJ2-3

cdr3_nt: TGTGCCATCAGCCTAGCGGGAGTTGGGGAGACCCAGTACTTC
cdr3_aa: CAISLAGVGETQYF
clone_size: .
v_call: TRBV10-3
d_call: TRBD2
j_call: TRBJ2-5

cdr3_nt: TGTGCCAGCAGTTCTCAGGGGGCGCTTTACTACGAGCAGTACTTC
cdr3_aa: CASSSQGALYYEQYF
clone_size: .
v_call: TRBV27
d_call: TRBD1
j_call: TRBJ2-7

cdr3_nt: TGCGCCAGCAGCTTGACGGGACAGGGGCCCTACGAGCAGTACTTC
cdr3_aa: CASSLTGQGPYEQYF
clone_size: few
v_call: TRBV5-1
d_call: TRBD1
j_call: TRBJ2-7

cdr3_nt: TGTGCCAGCTCACTTGGACAGGGCGGCTATGGCTACACCTTC
cdr3_aa: CASSLGQGGYGYTF
clone_size: .
v_call: TRBV18
d_call: TRBD1
j_call: TRBJ1-2

cdr3_nt: TGTGCCAGCAGCCCGGGACAGGGTTACACCGGGGAGCTGTTTTTT
cdr3_aa: CASSPGQGYTGELFF
clone_size: .
v_call: TRBV5-4
d_call: TRBD1
j_call: TRBJ2-2

cdr3_nt: TGTGCCAGCAGCGCGTACGAGCAGTACTTC
cdr3_aa: CASSAYEQYF
clone_size: .
v_call: TRBV11-2
d_call: .
j_call: TRBJ2-7

cdr3_nt: TGTGCCAGCTCACCCCCAACAGACCGAACCGGGGAGCTGTTTTTT
cdr3_aa: CASSPPTDRTGELFF
clone_size: .
v_call: TRBV18
d_call: .
j_call: TRBJ2-2

cdr3_nt: TGTGCCAGCAGCTCGGGTCGTAACACCGGGGAGCTGTTTTTT
cdr3_aa: CASSSGRNTGELFF
clone_size: .
v_call: TRBV7-2
d_call: .
j_call: TRBJ2-2

cdr3_nt: TGCGCCAGCAGCTTGTTCTTGGGGAGAAACTTC
cdr3_aa: CASSLFLGRNF
clone_size: .
v_call: TRBV5-1
d_call: .
j_call: TRBJ2-5

cdr3_nt: TGTGCCAGCAACCCCCCGACAGCGAACACTGAAGCTTTCTTT
cdr3_aa: CASNPPTANTEAFF
clone_size: .
v_call: TRBV28
d_call: .
j_call: TRBJ1-1

cdr3_nt: TGTGCCAGCAGTGAAGGAGTTTCTAATTCACCCCTCCACTTT
cdr3_aa: CASSEGVSNSPLHF
clone_size: .
v_call: TRBV6-4
d_call: .
j_call: TRBJ1-6

cdr3_nt: TGTGCCAGCAGCTTCGGTCCAAACACTGAAGCTTTCTTT
cdr3_aa: CASSFGPNTEAFF
clone_size: .
v_call: TRBV13
d_call: .
j_call: TRBJ1-1

cdr3_nt: TGTGCCAGTAGTATAGGAGGGGCCGCTACCAATTCACCCCTCCACTTT
cdr3_aa: CASSIGGAATNSPLHF
clone_size: few
v_call: TRBV19
d_call: .
j_call: TRBJ1-6

cdr3_nt: TGTGCCAGCAGCTTGGGGACTAGCGGGTCCTACGAGCAGTACTTC
cdr3_aa: CASSLGTSGSYEQYF
clone_size: .
v_call: TRBV5-4
d_call: TRBD2
j_call: TRBJ2-7

cdr3_nt: TGTGCCAGCAGCAAGGAGGCGGGGGGAACCTACGAGCAGTACTTC
cdr3_aa: CASSKEAGGTYEQYF
clone_size: .
v_call: TRBV7-2
d_call: TRBD2
j_call: TRBJ2-7

cdr3_nt: TGCGCCAGCAGTTTAATTAGCGGGAGGGGCCGGAATGAGCAGTTCTTC
cdr3_aa: CASSLISGRGRNEQFF
clone_size: .
v_call: TRBV5-1
d_call: TRBD2
j_call: TRBJ2-1

cdr3_nt: TGTGCCAGCAGCTCAAGGGTGGGGCGTGAAGCTTTCTTT
cdr3_aa: CASSSRVGREAFF
clone_size: .
v_call: TRBV7-2
d_call: .
j_call: TRBJ1-1

cdr3_nt: TGCGCCAGCAGCTTGGGACAGTTTGGCACAGATACGCAGTATTTT
cdr3_aa: CASSLGQFGTDTQYF
clone_size: .
v_call: TRBV5-1
d_call: .
j_call: TRBJ2-3

cdr3_nt: TGTGCCAGCAGCCGAGGGACAACTAATGAAAAACTGTTTTTT
cdr3_aa: CASSRGTTNEKLFF
clone_size: .
v_call: TRBV6-6
d_call: .
j_call: TRBJ1-4

cdr3_nt: TGTGCCAGCAGCACCGGAGGGGGCTACACCTTC
cdr3_aa: CASSTGGGYTF
clone_size: once
v_call: TRBV6-6
d_call: .
j_call: TRBJ1-2

cdr3_nt: TGTGCCAGCAGTCTCATAGGGGGCAGGGAGCAGTACTTC
cdr3_aa: CASSLIGGREQYF
clone_size: .
v_call: TRBV5-4
d_call: TRBD1
j_call: TRBJ2-7

cdr3_nt: TGTGCCAGCAGCCTAGGGACAGGCGAGCAGTACTTC
cdr3_aa: CASSLGTGEQYF
clone_size: .
v_call: TRBV5-4
d_call: TRBD1
j_call: TRBJ2-7

cdr3_nt: TGTGCCAGTAGTCGGCCAGGGTCAGGTGAAAAACTGTTTTTT
cdr3_aa: CASSRPGSGEKLFF
clone_size: .
v_call: TRBV19
d_call: .
j_call: TRBJ1-4

cdr3_nt: TGTGCCAGCAGCCAAGATGCCGTACGTGAGCAGTTCTTC
cdr3_aa: CASSQDAVREQFF
clone_size: .
v_call: TRBV14
d_call: .
j_call: TRBJ2-1

cdr3_nt: TGTGCCAGCAGCACCCGGACAGAATTTAACTATGGCTACACCTTC
cdr3_aa: CASSTRTEFNYGYTF
clone_size: .
v_call: TRBV9
d_call: .
j_call: TRBJ1-2

cdr3_nt: TGTGCCAGTAGTCCACAGGGGTATGGCTACACCTTC
cdr3_aa: CASSPQGYGYTF
clone_size: .
v_call: TRBV19
d_call: TRBD1
j_call: TRBJ1-2

cdr3_nt: TGTGCCAGCAGTTACAACCCCGACAGGGCCGGGGAGCTGTTTTTT
cdr3_aa: CASSYNPDRAGELFF
clone_size: .
v_call: TRBV6-5
d_call: TRBD1
j_call: TRBJ2-2

cdr3_nt: TGTGCCAGCAGCTTAGCCCCGAGTTCGGCAGATACGCAGTATTTT
cdr3_aa: CASSLAPSSADTQYF
clone_size: few
v_call: TRBV7-8
d_call: .
j_call: TRBJ2-3

cdr3_nt: TGCGCCAGCAGCTTGGTAAAAGCGGGGATGGGGCAGTTCTTC
cdr3_aa: CASSLVKAGMGQFF
clone_size: .
v_call: TRBV5-1
d_call: TRBD2
j_call: TRBJ2-1

cdr3_nt: TGTGCCAGCAGTTACTCGAAATTGAGGGTTGAGCAGTTCTTC
cdr3_aa: CASSYSKLRVEQFF
clone_size: .
v_call: TRBV6-5
d_call: .
j_call: TRBJ2-1

cdr3_nt: TGCAGCGTTGGGGCATTCGGCTCCTACAATGAGCAGTTCTTC
cdr3_aa: CSVGAFGSYNEQFF
clone_size: .
v_call: TRBV29-1
d_call: .
j_call: TRBJ2-1

cdr3_nt: TGTGCCAGCAGCCGGACAGGGAGCTACGAGCAGTACTTC
cdr3_aa: CASSRTGSYEQYF
clone_size: once
v_call: TRBV7-3
d_call: TRBD1
j_call: TRBJ2-7

cdr3_nt: TGCAGCGCCGTCGGGGGGACAGCCTACGAGCAGTACTTC
cdr3_aa: CSAVGGTAYEQYF
clone_size: .
v_call: TRBV29-1
d_call: .
j_call: TRBJ2-7

cdr3_nt: TGCGCCAGCAGCCAAGGCAGACACTCCTACGAGCAGTACTTC
cdr3_aa: CASSQGRHSYEQYF
clone_size: .
v_call: TRBV4-1
d_call: .
j_call: TRBJ2-7

cdr3_nt: TGTGCCAGCAGCACCCTACAGGGGCTGGGGGAAGCTTTCTTT
cdr3_aa: CASSTLQGLGEAFF
clone_size: once
v_call: TRBV7-2
d_call: TRBD1
j_call: TRBJ1-1